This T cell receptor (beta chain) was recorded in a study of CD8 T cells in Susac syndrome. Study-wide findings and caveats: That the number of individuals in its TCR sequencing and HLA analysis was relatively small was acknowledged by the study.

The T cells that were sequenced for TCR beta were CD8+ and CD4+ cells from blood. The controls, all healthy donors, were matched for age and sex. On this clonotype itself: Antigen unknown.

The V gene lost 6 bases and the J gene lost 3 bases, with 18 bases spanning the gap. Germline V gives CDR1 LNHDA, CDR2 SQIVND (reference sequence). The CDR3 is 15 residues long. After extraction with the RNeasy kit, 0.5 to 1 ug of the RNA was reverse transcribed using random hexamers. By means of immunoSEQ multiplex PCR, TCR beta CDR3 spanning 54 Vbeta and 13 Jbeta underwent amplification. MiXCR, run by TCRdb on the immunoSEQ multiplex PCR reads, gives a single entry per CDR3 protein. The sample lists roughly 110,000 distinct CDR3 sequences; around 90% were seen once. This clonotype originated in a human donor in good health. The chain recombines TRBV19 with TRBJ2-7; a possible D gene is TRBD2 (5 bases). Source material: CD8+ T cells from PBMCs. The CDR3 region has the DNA TGTGCCAGTAGGTTACACGCCGAGGGATACTACGAGCAGTACTTC. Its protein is CASRLHAEGYYEQYF.